Reported below is one T cell receptor (beta chain). The entry originates in a study of blood T cell repertoires in COVID-19. Across the study: COVID-19 samples, acute and convalescent, were from the United States, Italy and Spain. T cells, B-cell-depleted T cells, or PBMCs supplied cDNA or gDNA.

Looked up from germline, CDR1 is SGHRS and CDR2 is YFSETQ. CDR3 size: 14 residues. Trimming took 7 bases from V and 7 from J; bases not matched to a gene: 11. Original handling: Estimated nucleated cell counts came from reference gene primer amplification. Profiled with immunoSEQ multiplex PCR; TCRdb holds only in-frame clones, not every one. The V and J calls and clone size come from that table; D and trimming were worked out from the DNA. The table shows approximately 170,000 clones, with around four fifths occurring only once. The receptor was derived from a woman aged 80 or over with acute or convalescent COVID-19. The chain is built from TRBV5-1 and TRBJ2-7; the match to TRBD1 covers 10 bases. The sequenced sample was peripheral blood. The CDR3 spells CASGWSGTGEEQYF. CDR3 DNA sequence: TGCGCCAGCGGCTGGAGCGGGACAGGGGAAGAGCAGTACTTC.